The rows below give T cell receptor beta chains drawn from one sample of a study of blood T cell repertoires in COVID-19. Method: immunoSEQ multiplex PCR; TCRdb's copy keeps in-frame clones and lacks some. The sample has over 90,000 clones, approximately 88% seen once. Material for sequencing was peripheral blood. Receptors originate from an older woman with acute or convalescent COVID-19. CDR3s include the opening cysteine and the closing phenylalanine or tryptophan. Each record gives: V gene, clone size, D gene, J gene, CDR3 protein, CDR3 DNA. The D gene is left open where the match is weak. Size tells how often a clone was seen (once, few, many) or the class of an expanded clone, and some rows leave it out.

V gene: TRBV7-9; clone size: -; D gene: TRBD1; J gene: TRBJ1-2; CDR3 protein: CASSLSVQGSGYGYTF; CDR3 DNA: TGTGCCAGCAGCTTGTCGGTACAGGGGTCGGGGTATGGCTACACCTTC
V gene: TRBV7-9; clone size: once; D gene: -; J gene: TRBJ1-5; CDR3 protein: CASSSGLTGNQPQHF; CDR3 DNA: TGTGCCAGCAGCTCAGGATTGACGGGGAATCAGCCCCAGCATTTT
V gene: TRBV5-5; clone size: -; D gene: TRBD1; J gene: TRBJ2-7; CDR3 protein: CASSSARTGTEQYF; CDR3 DNA: TGTGCCAGCAGCTCGGCCAGGACAGGTACCGAGCAGTACTTC
V gene: TRBV18; clone size: -; D gene: TRBD2; J gene: TRBJ2-1; CDR3 protein: CASSPGGGRSYNEQFF; CDR3 DNA: TGTGCCAGCTCTCCGGGGGGTGGAAGGTCCTACAATGAGCAGTTCTTC
V gene: TRBV7-9; clone size: -; D gene: -; J gene: TRBJ2-2; CDR3 protein: CASSLTQYTGELFF; CDR3 DNA: TGTGCCAGCAGCTTAACGCAGTACACCGGGGAGCTGTTTTTT
V gene: TRBV5-1; clone size: -; D gene: TRBD1; J gene: TRBJ2-5; CDR3 protein: CASSLGPTGGGETQYF; CDR3 DNA: TGCGCCAGCAGCTTGGGACCGACAGGGGGCGGGGAGACCCAGTACTTC
V gene: TRBV27; clone size: -; D gene: -; J gene: TRBJ1-5; CDR3 protein: CASSPHRGNQPQHF; CDR3 DNA: TGTGCCAGCAGTCCACACAGGGGCAATCAGCCCCAGCATTTT
V gene: TRBV15; clone size: -; D gene: -; J gene: TRBJ2-1; CDR3 protein: CATSKSGVAEYNEQFF; CDR3 DNA: TGTGCCACCAGCAAGTCCGGGGTAGCGGAGTACAATGAGCAGTTCTTC
V gene: TRBV3-1/TRBV3-2; clone size: -; D gene: -; J gene: TRBJ1-1; CDR3 protein: CASSQVGQFFTNTEAFF; CDR3 DNA: TGTGCCAGCAGCCAAGTCGGACAGTTCTTTACGAACACTGAAGCTTTCTTT
V gene: TRBV21-1; clone size: -; D gene: -; J gene: TRBJ1-4; CDR3 protein: CASTARQTGRNEKLFF; CDR3 DNA: TGTGCCAGCACCGCAAGGCAGACAGGGCGAAATGAAAAACTGTTTTTT
V gene: TRBV27; clone size: -; D gene: TRBD1; J gene: TRBJ1-4; CDR3 protein: CASRPGQQNEKLFF; CDR3 DNA: TGTGCCAGCAGACCGGGACAGCAAAATGAAAAACTGTTTTTT
V gene: TRBV7-9; clone size: -; D gene: -; J gene: TRBJ1-1; CDR3 protein: CASSLADRGQGAFF; CDR3 DNA: TGTGCCAGCAGCTTAGCTGACCGCGGGCAAGGAGCTTTCTTT
V gene: TRBV28; clone size: -; D gene: TRBD1; J gene: TRBJ1-2; CDR3 protein: CATRRTGSIIYGYTF; CDR3 DNA: TGTGCCACAAGGAGGACAGGGAGTATTATCTATGGCTACACCTTC
V gene: TRBV19; clone size: -; D gene: -; J gene: TRBJ1-3; CDR3 protein: CASTPTGSSGNTIYF; CDR3 DNA: TGTGCCAGTACCCCGACAGGATCCTCTGGAAACACCATATATTTT